Shown below are 31 T cell receptor beta chains from a single sample sequenced in a study of blood T cell repertoires in COVID-19 (dated by TCRdb to 2018 to 2020). The library was produced with the immunoSEQ multiplex PCR assay. Imported from immuneACCESS, the table was reduced by TCRdb to in-frame sequences with V and J called. These copies leave out some clones; in studies compared against another copy, an unresolved V gene accounts for under half, and the cause of the remainder is not known. The sample yields about 210,000 clones; 81% were counted once. Jointly, the top ten make up 9.2% of the sample. Sequenced: PBMCs or T cells enriched from blood (not recorded which). Receptor source: a man aged 40-49 years who had recovered from COVID-19.

V usage is TRBV27 and J usage is TRBJ2-3; weak D call: TRBD2 (5 bases). With 5 bases removed from V and 8 bases from J, the gap between germline ends came to 14 bases. The CDR3 length is 13 residues. Germline lookup yields CDR1 MNHEY and CDR2 SMNVEV (reference sequence). The CDR3 region is CASSPGFAGTQYF. DNA for the CDR3: TGTGCCAGCAGTCCAGGCTTTGCGGGTACGCAGTATTTT.

This clone was recorded a few times. The chain couples TRBV19 to TRBJ2-1; no definite D call. V shed 4 bases and J shed 4 bases, with 5 bases lying between them. Germline CDR1 LNHDA, CDR2 SQIVND (reference sequence). The CDR3 covers 12 residues. The CDR3 protein is CASSTFYNEQFF. The CDR3 bases are TGTGCCAGTAGTACGTTTTACAATGAGCAGTTCTTC.

The genes are TRBV19 and TRBJ2-7, with TRBD1 as a possible D gene (6 bases). This CDR3 region has 12 residues. V lost 10 bases, J lost 2 bases, and 12 bases lay in between. Germline CDR1 reads LNHDA; CDR2 reads SQIVND (reference sequence). The CDR3 DNA sequence: TGTGCCACTTCCCAGGGGACCTACGAGCAGTACTTC. Encoded protein: CATSQGTYEQYF.

The rearrangement uses TRBV18 and TRBJ2-3; no clear D gene. V dropped 6 bases and J dropped 7 bases, with 11 bases sitting between them. This CDR3 has 12 residues. The germline V gene has CDR1 KGHSH and CDR2 LQKENI. Here the CDR3 reads CASSSLLYTQYF. The DNA for the CDR3 is TGTGCCAGCTCTTCCCTTTTATATACGCAGTATTTT.

This clone appeared once. V is TRBV29-1 and J is TRBJ1-2; 7 positions agree with TRBD1. The CDR3 sequence is 15 residues long. CDR1 is SQVTM, CDR2 ANQGSEA, per germline. V shed 1 base and J 7 bases; nucleotides not matched to a gene: 12. The CDR3 loop reads CSVEGQPGQRVGYTF. In DNA, the CDR3 is TGCAGCGTTGAAGGGCAACCGGGACAGAGAGTTGGCTACACCTTC.

This chain uses TRBV9 with TRBJ2-4; tentative D call: TRBD2 (6 bases). This CDR3 comprises 18 residues. Trimming stripped 0 bases from V and 5 bases from J, with 21 bases between. Germline V lookup: CDR1 SGDLS, CDR2 YYNGEE. Written as DNA, the CDR3 is TGTGCCAGCAGCGTAGCCACCGCCCCGGGACTGGGGGAAAACATTCAGTACTTC. This sequence encodes CASSVATAPGLGENIQYF.

Only one count was recorded for this clone. The genes are TRBV7-9 and TRBJ2-2; no clear D gene. Deletions cut 2 bases from V and 1 base from J, with 5 bases between. The CDR3 runs 14 residues. Germline lookup yields CDR1 SEHNR and CDR2 FQNEAQ (reference sequence). DNA of the CDR3: TGTGCCAGCAGCTTAATCCGGAACACCGGGGAGCTGTTTTTT. Translation: CASSLIRNTGELFF.

This sequence joins TRBV30 and TRBJ2-2; 10 bases are a match to TRBD2. The germline V gene has CDR1 GTSNPN and CDR2 SVGIG (reference sequence). This CDR3 has 18 residues. The junction had 8 bases not matched to a gene; V was cut back by 1 base and J by 0 bases. The CDR3 is CAWSDISGRFTNTGELFF. The DNA for the CDR3 is TGTGCCTGGAGTGATATTAGCGGGAGGTTTACGAACACCGGGGAGCTGTTTTTT.

The gene calls are TRBV19 and TRBJ2-6, with D uncertain. The length of the CDR3 is 15 residues. In germline, CDR1 is LNHDA, CDR2 SQIVND (reference sequence). Trimming cost V 5 bases and J 6 bases, with 14 bases left between them. The chain's CDR3 is CASSSGTLAANVLTF. The CDR3, as DNA: TGTGCCAGTAGTTCGGGTACCTTGGCGGCCAACGTCCTGACTTTC. Looking up the rest from reference TRBV19 and TRBJ2-6 gives the full variable domain: DGGITQSPKYLFRKEGQNVTLSCEQNLNHDAMYWYRQDPGQGLRLIYYSQIVNDFQKGDIAEGYSVSREKKESFPLTVTSAQKNPTAFYLCASSSGTLAANVLTFGAGSRLTVL.

The chain uses TRBV29-1 and TRBJ1-1, with unresolved D. The CDR3 loop spans 10 amino acids. Trimming pared 5 bases from V and 7 bases from J, leaving 8 bases between. CDR1 SQVTM and CDR2 ANQGSEA come from the germline V gene. The CDR3 bases are TGCAGCGTTCGTAACTTTGAAGCTTTCTTT. This encodes CSVRNFEAFF.

The J gene is TRBJ1-2, the V gene TRBV6-1; the D gene is possibly TRBD1 (6 bases). Germline V gene data show CDR1 as MNHNS and CDR2 as SASEGT. The CDR3 has 14 amino acids. V was cut by 1 base and J by 2 bases, with 8 bases left in between. CDR3 in amino acids: CASSEDTGNYGYTF. The CDR3 region has the DNA TGTGCCAGCAGTGAAGATACAGGGAACTATGGCTACACCTTC.

The chain combines TRBV5-1 with TRBJ2-1, with a tentative D call TRBD2 (7 bases). V lost 1 base, J lost 9 bases, and 17 bases lay in between. The CDR3 runs to 15 residues. Germline V gene sequence: CDR1 SGHRS, CDR2 YFSETQ. The CDR3 reads CASSLLRGARGEQFF. The CDR3 coding sequence is TGCGCCAGCAGCTTGTTACGGGGGGCAAGGGGTGAGCAGTTCTTC.

The chain employs TRBV5-4 and TRBJ1-3, with no clear D. With 4 bases removed from V and 0 bases from J, the gap between germline ends came to 8 bases. There are 14 residues in the CDR3. The germline V gene encodes CDR1 SGHNT and CDR2 YYREEE (reference sequence). The CDR3 DNA reads as TGTGCCAGCAGCCTCGACAACTCTGGAAACACCATATATTTT. Translated, it gives CASSLDNSGNTIYF.

This clone was counted a few times. The chain couples TRBV2 to TRBJ2-1; 12 bases line up with TRBD2. The trim removed 5 bases at V and 8 bases at J, leaving 7 bases unmatched. Germline V gene lookup returns CDR1 SNHLY and CDR2 FYNNEI. This CDR3 region has 15 residues. The CDR3 DNA sequence: TGTGCCAGCAGTCAAAGGACTAGCGGGACCGATGAGCAGTTCTTC. As protein: CASSQRTSGTDEQFF.

The chain recombines TRBV5-1 with TRBJ1-2, with 7 nucleotides matching TRBD1. In germline, CDR1 is SGHRS, CDR2 YFSETQ. The length of the CDR3 is 14 residues. V trimming: 7 bases; J trimming: 0 bases; junction bases outside the gene matches: 6. CDR3 nucleotide sequence: TGCGCCAGCCGGGACAGCCCTACTAACTATGGCTACACCTTC. It is translated as CASRDSPTNYGYTF.

The J gene is TRBJ1-2, the V gene TRBV6-5, with a possible D match to TRBD1 (6 bases). This CDR3 region has 14 residues. From germline, CDR1 is MNHEY and CDR2 SVGAGI. The V gene lost 6 bases and the J gene lost 2 bases, with 13 bases spanning the gap. The CDR3 spells CASSYPGGNYGYTF. The CDR3 DNA is TGTGCCAGCAGCTATCCTGGGGGCAACTATGGCTACACCTTC.

The V and J genes are TRBV15 and TRBJ2-7; possible D gene TRBD1, 6 bases. The germline gives CDR1 LNHNV, CDR2 YYDKDF (reference sequence). With 4 bases removed from V and 1 base from J, the gap between germline ends came to 14 bases. The CDR3 runs 15 residues. The CDR3 coding sequence is TGTGCCACCAGCACAGTGACAGGACCATCCTACGAGCAGTACTTC. This sequence encodes CATSTVTGPSYEQYF.

The genes are TRBV28 and TRBJ1-2; maybe TRBD1 (5 bases). Deletions cut 5 bases from V and 0 bases from J, with 13 bases between. The CDR3 is made up of 15 amino acids. Germline CDR1 and CDR2: MDHEN and SYDVKM. The CDR3 is CASSPAGGANYGYTF. The CDR3 DNA reads as TGTGCCAGCAGTCCCGCGGGGGGGGCTAACTATGGCTACACCTTC.

V gene TRBV7-9 combines with J gene TRBJ2-1; TRBD2 might be the D (6 bases). The germline V and J ends were trimmed by 3 bases and 6 bases, with 9 bases remaining between them. CDR3 length equals 13 residues. Germline V CDR1 and CDR2: SEHNR, FQNEAQ (reference sequence). CDR3 DNA: TGTGCCAGCAGCTTCGGAGGGGTCAATGAGCAGTTCTTC. It codes for CASSFGGVNEQFF.

This chain uses TRBV18 with TRBJ2-7; 8 bases map to TRBD1. The CDR3 has 14 residues. The V and J ends lost 4 bases and 2 bases, in that order; junction bases with no gene match: 4. Germline assignment: CDR1 KGHSH and CDR2 LQKENI. CDR3 sequence: CASSLTTGAYEQYF. The CDR3 nucleotides read TGTGCCAGCTCACTAACGACAGGGGCCTACGAGCAGTACTTC.

The V call is TRBV6-5, the J call TRBJ1-6; unclear D gene. The germline CDR1 and CDR2 sequences are MNHEY and SVGAGI. V dropped 3 bases and J dropped 8 bases, with 11 bases sitting between them. The CDR3 has 14 amino acids. The CDR3 reads CASSYRERDSPLHF. The CDR3 coding sequence is TGTGCCAGCAGTTATAGAGAGCGCGATTCACCCCTCCACTTT.

The chain uses TRBV7-8 and TRBJ2-1; 8 positions agree with TRBD1. Germline values: CDR1 SGHVS, CDR2 FQNEAQ. V shed 5 bases and J 2 bases; nucleotides not matched to a gene: 5. The CDR3 has 15 amino acids. The CDR3 loop is CASSPPGQAYNEQFF. The CDR3 bases are TGTGCCAGCAGCCCACCGGGACAGGCCTACAATGAGCAGTTCTTC.

Note on this clone: Its ends do not fully match the called genes, so a read error is possible. This chain links TRBV19 with TRBJ2-7; 9 nucleotides match TRBD2. Germline V gene data show CDR1 as LNHDA and CDR2 as SQIVND (reference sequence). The CDR3 sequence is 14 residues long. CDR3 sequence reads: CASSPNFITSGPLF. Written as DNA, the CDR3 is TGTGCCAGTAGTCCTAACTTCATCACTAGCGGGCCCCTCTTC.

The chain employs TRBV5-4 and TRBJ2-5, with D perhaps matching TRBD2 (5 bases). CDR3 length equals 14 residues. From germline, CDR1 is SGHNT and CDR2 YYREEE (reference sequence). The V and J ends lost 3 bases and 2 bases respectively, with 11 bases between them. This CDR3 is CASSYGNLQETQYF. The CDR3, as DNA: TGTGCCAGCAGCTACGGGAACTTGCAAGAGACCCAGTACTTC.

The chain is built from TRBV14 and TRBJ2-3; 7 bases are a match to TRBD2. The CDR3 consists of 14 residues. Unmatched junction bases numbered 12, after V lost 4 bases and J lost 11 bases. In germline, CDR1 is SGHDN, CDR2 FVKESK. The CDR3 DNA sequence: TGTGCCAGCAGCCCCGGGACCCCACGCGGGGGGCAGTATTTT. Protein product: CASSPGTPRGGQYF.

The rearrangement joins TRBV9 to TRBJ1-6, with TRBD1 matching over 9 bases. CDR3 length: 15 amino acids. Germline V gives CDR1 SGDLS, CDR2 YYNGEE. The ends lost 4 bases at V and 5 bases at J; junction bases unmatched: 4. As DNA, the CDR3 is TGTGCCAGCAGCTCGGGACAGGGCAATAATTCACCCCTCCACTTT. Its protein is CASSSGQGNNSPLHF.

V and J are TRBV5-1 and TRBJ1-5; D is uncertain. The V end was cut by 2 bases, the J end by 7 bases, with 10 bases between. From germline, CDR1 is SGHRS and CDR2 YFSETQ. The CDR3 has 13 amino acids. CDR3 coding DNA: TGCGCCAGCAGCTTTGGAGGAACGCAGCCCCAGCATTTT. It is translated as CASSFGGTQPQHF. The whole variable domain, remainder taken from reference TRBV5-1 and TRBJ1-5, is KAGVTQTPRYLIKTRGQQVTLSCSPISGHRSVSWYQQTPGQGLQFLFEYFSETQRNKGNFPGRFSGRQFSNSRSEMNVSTLELGDSALYLCASSFGGTQPQHFGDGTRLSIL.

The V call is TRBV2, the J call TRBJ2-7, with D unclear. This CDR3 has 14 residues. V lost 3 bases and J 7 bases, leaving 16 bases between the germline ends. Germline loops: CDR1 SNHLY, CDR2 FYNNEI. CDR3 residues: CASSDLVGGEEQYF. The CDR3 DNA follows: TGTGCCAGCAGTGATTTAGTAGGCGGAGAAGAGCAGTACTTC.

By proportion, this clone is medium-sized. The CDR3 sequence is CASEDSGELFF. CDR3 sequence (DNA): TGTGCCAGCGAGGATTCGGGGGAGCTGTTTTTT. The rearrangement joins TRBV18 to TRBJ2-2; D not certain. V was clipped by 8 bases and J by 8 bases, with 9 bases between them. The CDR3 totals 11 residues. Germline loops: CDR1 KGHSH, CDR2 LQKENI.

This sequence joins TRBV10-3 and TRBJ2-7; a possible D gene is TRBD1 (6 bases). Germline CDR1 and CDR2: ENHRY and SYGVKD. Trimming removed 4 bases at V and 3 bases at J, with 10 bases between. This CDR3 spans 13 amino acids. The DNA of the CDR3 is TGTGCCATCAGTGGTACAGGGAGCTACGAGCAGTACTTC. The encoded protein is CAISGTGSYEQYF.

The chain has TRBV5-5 and TRBJ1-1, with D perhaps matching TRBD1 (5 bases). CDR1 is SGHKS, CDR2 YYEKEE, per germline (reference sequence). Trimming stripped 1 base from V and 4 bases from J, with 8 bases between. There are 13 residues in the CDR3. CDR3 amino acids: CASSLLRGTEAFF. For the CDR3, the DNA is TGTGCCAGCAGCTTGTTAAGGGGCACTGAAGCTTTCTTT.